This T cell receptor (beta chain) was identified during a study of T cells in Graves' hyperthyroidism and ophthalmopathy. Study details: Blood from the periphery was taken at initial diagnosis, before any treatment.

This clonotype was seen many times. Amplification of TCR beta CDR3 regions was performed using RNA transcripts as template. The HTBI primer set was used in a first-round RT-PCR of the TCR CDR3. TCRdb processed the multiplex PCR reads anew with MiXCR; each CDR3 protein has one entry. The table shows more than 350,000 distinct CDR3 sequences, with approximately 15% occurring only once. The germline V gene encodes CDR1 SGHVS and CDR2 FNYEAQ. There are 16 residues in the CDR3. Deletions cut 0 bases from V and 3 bases from J, with 12 bases between. The gene calls are TRBV7-6 and TRBJ1-5; D possibly corresponds to TRBD1 (5 bases). This receptor was taken from a woman aged 25 to 39 with Graves' ophthalmopathy. Sequenced material: blood. This CDR3 reads CASSLAAGEDNQPQHF. The DNA of the CDR3 is TGTGCCAGCAGCTTAGCAGCGGGGGAGGACAATCAGCCCCAGCATTTT.